Following are 22 T cell receptor beta chains from one sample sequenced in a study of blood T cell repertoires in COVID-19. Clones were read by immunoSEQ multiplex PCR, and TCRdb kept only the in-frame ones, dropping some. The sample has 150,000 to 200,000 clones; about 88% are singletons. The sequenced sample was peripheral blood. These TCRs come from a man aged 60 to 75 with acute or convalescent COVID-19.

V is TRBV19 and J is TRBJ1-2; D ambiguous. Germline V gene data show CDR1 as LNHDA and CDR2 as SQIVND (reference sequence). The CDR3 loop spans 15 amino acids. Trimming pared 3 bases from V and 3 bases from J, leaving 14 bases between. DNA for the CDR3: TGTGCCAGTAGTATGCCCCGGAGTTGGGACTATGGCTACACCTTC. Amino acid sequence: CASSMPRSWDYGYTF. Based on the CDR3 plus reference TRBV19 and TRBJ1-2, the full variable domain is DGGITQSPKYLFRKEGQNVTLSCEQNLNHDAMYWYRQDPGQGLRLIYYSQIVNDFQKGDIAEGYSVSREKKESFPLTVTSAQKNPTAFYLCASSMPRSWDYGYTFGSGTRLTVV.

This rearrangement joins TRBV3-1 (or the pseudogene TRBV3-2) to TRBJ1-2; D is possibly TRBD1 (6 bases). V gave up 6 bases and J gave up 8 bases, with 22 bases separating them. The CDR3 spans 15 residues. Looked up from germline, CDR1 is LGHDT and CDR2 is YNNKEL (reference sequence). The DNA for the CDR3 is TGTGCCAGCAGTCCCCTCCGACAGGCACTGGGGGGCTACACCTTC. Protein sequence: CASSPLRQALGGYTF.

The chain joins TRBV30 to TRBJ2-3, with D maybe TRBD1 (5 bases). Trimming took off 1 base at V and 1 base at J, with 15 bases between the two ends. The CDR3 covers 16 residues. The germline CDR1 and CDR2 sequences are GTSNPN and SVGIG (reference sequence). CDR3 region: CAWSGGLSKRTDTQYF. CDR3 bases: TGTGCCTGGAGTGGGGGCTTGTCCAAGCGCACAGATACGCAGTATTTT.

This clone has more than one count but fewer than ten. The chain carries TRBV19 and TRBJ1-2, with 9 nucleotides matching TRBD1. Germline CDR1 reads LNHDA; CDR2 reads SQIVND (reference sequence). The CDR3 is made up of 15 amino acids. V dropped 6 bases and J dropped 2; count of bases not matched to a gene: 7. This chain's CDR3 is CASSLTGTGNYGYTF. The CDR3 bases are TGTGCCAGTAGCCTTACCGGGACAGGGAACTATGGCTACACCTTC.

The chain joins TRBV9 to TRBJ2-5; 9 bases fit TRBD1. J lost 2 bases, V lost 4 bases, and 3 bases had no gene match. This CDR3 contains 14 residues. Per germline, CDR1 SGDLS and CDR2 YYNGEE. CDR3 sequence reads: CASSPGTGQETQYF. CDR3 bases: TGTGCCAGCAGCCCAGGGACAGGGCAAGAGACCCAGTACTTC.

The V gene is TRBV13, the J gene TRBJ1-2, with TRBD1 matching 7 bases. CDR3 length: 15 residues. Germline assignment: CDR1 PRHDT and CDR2 FYEKMQ (reference sequence). V gave up 5 bases and J gave up 0 bases; unmatched junction bases: 6. CDR3 bases: TGTGCCAGCAGCCCCGGACAGGAGACTAACTATGGCTACACCTTC. Translation: CASSPGQETNYGYTF. Full variable domain (remainder filled in from reference TRBV13 and TRBJ1-2): AAGVIQSPRHLIKEKRETATLKCYPIPRHDTVYWYQQGPGQDPQFLISFYEKMQSDKGSIPDRFSAQQFSDYHSELNMSSLELGDSALYFCASSPGQETNYGYTFGSGTRLTVV.

V is TRBV5-1 and J is TRBJ2-5; 8 nucleotides agree with TRBD2. With 3 bases clipped from V and 1 base from J, the junction kept 5 bases outside the gene matches. Germline values: CDR1 SGHRS, CDR2 YFSETQ. This CDR3 has 15 amino acids. The CDR3 DNA reads TGCGCCAGCAGCTCGTTACTAGCGGTCCAAGAGACCCAGTACTTC. Its translation: CASSSLLAVQETQYF.

The J gene is TRBJ2-5, the V gene TRBV19, with a tentative D call TRBD1 (5 bases). The CDR3 is 14 amino acids. Germline assignment: CDR1 LNHDA and CDR2 SQIVND (reference sequence). V lost 3 bases, J lost 7 bases, and 15 bases lay in between. DNA for the CDR3: TGTGCCAGTAGTATGGGGTGGGATCAGGGGACCCAGTACTTC. Translation: CASSMGWDQGTQYF.

The chain employs TRBV10-2 and TRBJ2-5; TRBD2 is a possible D gene (5 bases). The germline V gene has CDR1 WSHSY and CDR2 SAAADI. The CDR3 has 11 amino acids. The germline V and J ends were trimmed by 2 bases and 9 bases, with 7 bases remaining between them. The CDR3 is CASSELGAQYF. The CDR3 nucleotides read TGCGCCAGCAGTGAGCTCGGGGCCCAGTACTTC.

The chain joins TRBV27 to TRBJ2-3; D not certain. CDR1 and CDR2 from the germline V gene are MNHEY and SMNVEV (reference sequence). The V and J ends lost 6 bases and 8 bases respectively, with 9 bases between them. The CDR3 totals 11 residues. CDR3 in amino acids: CASRFSGTQYF. The CDR3 DNA reads as TGTGCCAGCAGATTTTCAGGTACGCAGTATTTT.

V gene TRBV29-1 combines with J gene TRBJ1-5, with 9 bases that match TRBD1. CDR1 is SQVTM and CDR2 is ANQGSEA in the germline V gene. This CDR3 spans 14 amino acids. V lost 5 bases and J lost 5; bases outside the gene matches: 7. The DNA for the CDR3 is TGCAGCGTTCGGACAGGGGAGGGGGATCAGCCCCAGCATTTT. Residues: CSVRTGEGDQPQHF. The variable domain in full, with the rest retrieved from reference TRBV29-1 and TRBJ1-5, is SAVISQKPSRDICQRGTSLTIQCQVDSQVTMMFWYRQQPGQSLTLIATANQGSEATYESGFVIDKFPISRPNLTFSTLTVSNMSPEDSSIYLCSVRTGEGDQPQHFGDGTRLSIL.

In its sample, this clone was seen once. The chain couples TRBV5-5 to TRBJ2-7, with 8 positions matching TRBD2. The CDR3 totals 14 residues. In germline, CDR1 is SGHKS, CDR2 YYEKEE (reference sequence). V gave up 0 bases and J gave up 2 bases; unmatched junction bases: 1. The chain's CDR3 is CASSLGAGAYEQYV. In DNA form, the CDR3 reads TGTGCCAGCAGCTTGGGAGCGGGGGCCTACGAGCAGTACGTC.

This chain links TRBV5-1 with TRBJ1-4; 9 bases fit TRBD1. The germline V gene encodes CDR1 SGHRS and CDR2 YFSETQ. The CDR3 is made up of 15 amino acids. With 3 bases clipped from V and 2 bases from J, the junction kept 2 bases outside the gene matches. The CDR3 DNA reads as TGCGCCAGCAGCTCCGGACAGGGGACTAATGAAAAACTGTTTTTT. Encoded protein: CASSSGQGTNEKLFF.

CDR3 sequence reads: CATSDPPGDGTGELFF. As DNA, the CDR3 is TGTGCCACCAGTGACCCACCGGGGGATGGAACCGGGGAGCTGTTTTTT. V and J are TRBV24-1 and TRBJ2-2, with a tentative D call TRBD2 (6 bases). Trimming shortened V by 4 bases and J by 5 bases, and 16 bases separated the two germline ends. Germline-derived CDR1 and CDR2 are KGHDR and SFDVKD. The CDR3 has 16 amino acids.

The chain links TRBV7-8 to TRBJ2-5; 9 bases agree with TRBD1. The CDR3 extends over 14 amino acids. Germline assignment: CDR1 SGHVS and CDR2 FQNEAQ. The junction had 3 bases not matched to a gene; V was cut back by 5 bases and J by 2 bases. Written as DNA, the CDR3 is TGTGCCAGCAGCCCGGGACAGGGTCAAGAGACCCAGTACTTC. It yields the protein CASSPGQGQETQYF. Complete variable domain (other parts from reference TRBV7-8 and TRBJ2-5): GAGVSQSPRYKVAKRGQDVALRCDPISGHVSLFWYQQALGQGPEFLTYFQNEAQLDKSGLPSDRFFAERPEGSVSTLKIQRTQQEDSAVYLCASSPGQGQETQYFGPGTRLLVL.

J is TRBJ2-7 and V is TRBV6-5, with 10 bases that match TRBD1. The CDR3 totals 15 residues. V was pared by 9 bases and J by 2 bases, with 10 bases of the junction left unmatched. Germline assignment: CDR1 MNHEY and CDR2 SVGAGI. CDR3 nucleotide sequence: TGTGCCAGTAATACCCCGGGACAGGGGACCTACGAGCAGTACTTC. The encoded protein is CASNTPGQGTYEQYF.

The chain combines TRBV6-2 or TRBV6-3 with TRBJ2-7; D unresolved. This CDR3 has 12 residues. With 6 bases removed from V and 2 bases from J, the gap between germline ends came to 8 bases. Looked up from germline, CDR1 is MNHEY and CDR2 is SVGEGT. The CDR3 protein is CASSPLPYEQYF. In nucleotides, the CDR3 is TGTGCCAGCAGCCCCCTCCCCTACGAGCAGTACTTC.

The chain combines TRBV5-1 with TRBJ2-7; a possible D gene is TRBD2 (6 bases). CDR1 is SGHRS and CDR2 is YFSETQ in the germline V gene. V lost 4 bases and J 4 bases, leaving 15 bases between the germline ends. The CDR3 is 14 residues long. CDR3 residues: CASSPGRNVYEQYF. CDR3 in DNA: TGCGCCAGCAGCCCGGGGAGGAACGTATACGAGCAGTACTTC. The full variable domain, rest sourced from reference TRBV5-1 and TRBJ2-7, is KAGVTQTPRYLIKTRGQQVTLSCSPISGHRSVSWYQQTPGQGLQFLFEYFSETQRNKGNFPGRFSGRQFSNSRSEMNVSTLELGDSALYLCASSPGRNVYEQYFGPGTRLTVT.

This chain uses TRBV19 with TRBJ2-7; TRBD1 matches 8 bases. There are 14 residues in the CDR3. CDR1 is LNHDA, CDR2 SQIVND, per germline (reference sequence). The trim removed 5 bases at V and 2 bases at J, leaving 5 bases unmatched. DNA for the CDR3: TGTGCCAGTAGTTCGGGACAGGTCCCCTACGAGCAGTACGTC. Protein product: CASSSGQVPYEQYV.

This sequence joins TRBV11-2 and TRBJ2-5; 8 nucleotides match TRBD1. Germline-derived CDR1 and CDR2 are SGHAT and FQNNGV. The CDR3 consists of 14 residues. Losses at the gene ends were 5 bases for V and 5 bases for J; bases not matched to a gene: 7. As DNA, the CDR3 is TGTGCCAGCAGCCCCAGGGGGCTTTGGGAGACCCAGTACTTC. Translation gives CASSPRGLWETQYF.

This chain links TRBV11-1 with TRBJ1-1; D is unclear. The CDR3 length is 14 residues. V lost 5 bases and J lost 3, with 13 bases in between. The V gene's germline CDR1 is SGHAT and CDR2 FQDESV (reference sequence). CDR3 region: CASSHQSGYTEAFF. In nucleotides, the CDR3 is TGTGCCAGCAGCCACCAGTCCGGGTACACTGAAGCTTTCTTT.

The chain's CDR3 is CASSRQGVIPGTEAFF. CDR3 nucleotide sequence: TGTGCCAGCAGTAGACAGGGGGTAATTCCAGGGACTGAAGCTTTCTTT. The genes are TRBV7-9 and TRBJ1-1; TRBD1 aligns across 9 bases. From germline, CDR1 is SEHNR and CDR2 FQNEAQ (reference sequence). CDR3 length: 16 amino acids. J lost 5 bases, V lost 6 bases, and 13 bases had no gene match.